This TCR beta chain derives from a study of cytomegalovirus exposure and HLA in healthy donors. About this clone: Its antigen remains unknown.

Overall study findings and caveats: A later analysis linked more than 15,000 TCR beta sequences to HLA alleles at 0.05 false discovery rate. Upon later analysis, HLA-associated TCR beta chains proved more clonally expanded than other, equally common chains.

The PCR used 60 Vbeta and 13 Jbeta primers. Profiled with immunoSEQ multiplex PCR; TCRdb holds only in-frame clones, not every one. Of roughly 160,000 clones listed, roughly 80% are singletons. V dropped 7 bases and J dropped 6 bases, with 19 bases sitting between them. Germline CDR1 reads SGHRS; CDR2 reads YFSETQ. This CDR3 comprises 15 residues. The sample taken for sequencing was PBMCs. This TCR was sampled from a man aged 18 to 30 in good health and CMV-seropositive. The chain recombines TRBV5-1 with TRBJ2-2; tentative D call: TRBD1 (6 bases). CDR3 in DNA: TGCGCCAGCCGTTTACAGGGCCACCCCCCCGGGGAGCTGTTTTTT. As protein: CASRLQGHPPGELFF.